These 20 T cell receptor beta chains came from one sample sequenced in a study of OX40 agonist ivuxolimab in advanced cancers. The data were produced by immunoSEQ multiplex PCR, yet TCRdb's version contains in-frame clones alone and is incomplete. The sample records about 38,000 clones, 65% to 80% being singletons. The specimen was CD4+ or CD8+ T cells sorted from blood, collected in a trial of the OX40 agonist ivuxolimab. These receptors were collected from an adult with an advanced solid tumor such as melanoma, head and neck, liver or kidney cancer.

The V gene is TRBV2, the J gene TRBJ1-5; D not resolved. The CDR3 covers 13 residues. Germline V gene data show CDR1 as SNHLY and CDR2 as FYNNEI. The V and J ends lost 4 bases and 2 bases respectively, with 6 bases between them. The CDR3 coding sequence is TGTGCCAGCAGTGTCACGGGCAATCAGCCCCAGCATTTT. Its protein product is CASSVTGNQPQHF.

This clone has only a few counts. The chain combines TRBV2 with TRBJ2-5; 12 nucleotides line up with TRBD2. Germline lookup yields CDR1 SNHLY and CDR2 FYNNEI. The CDR3 length is 15 residues. Unmatched junction bases numbered 8, after V lost 8 bases and J lost 4 bases. The CDR3 DNA follows: TGTGCCAGCCGAGGGGCTAGCGGGAGGGGAGAGACCCAGTACTTC. Encoded protein: CASRGASGRGETQYF.

The chain employs TRBV2 and TRBJ2-1, with D perhaps TRBD1 (7 bases). CDR1 is SNHLY and CDR2 is FYNNEI in the germline V gene. The CDR3 loop spans 13 amino acids. V dropped 8 bases and J dropped 10 bases, with 18 bases sitting between them. CDR3 sequence: CASLEEGAREQFF. For the CDR3, the DNA is TGTGCCAGCCTCGAGGAGGGGGCACGGGAGCAGTTCTTC.

This rearrangement joins TRBV27 to TRBJ2-3, with D possibly called TRBD1 or TRBD2 (5 bases each). V lost 5 bases and J lost 8, with 17 bases in between. The CDR3 totals 14 residues. Germline values: CDR1 MNHEY, CDR2 SMNVEV (reference sequence). The CDR3, as DNA: TGTGCCAGCAGTCGGGGCCTCCTAAATTCTACGCAGTATTTT. This codes for CASSRGLLNSTQYF.

The V gene is TRBV18, the J gene TRBJ1-1, with 7 nucleotides matching TRBD1. Germline V gene sequence: CDR1 KGHSH, CDR2 LQKENI. The CDR3 has 14 amino acids. The junction had 5 bases not matched to a gene; V was cut back by 4 bases and J by 3 bases. The CDR3 DNA reads TGTGCCAGCTCACTCCTTCAGGGGGACACTGAAGCTTTCTTT. This translates into CASSLLQGDTEAFF.

The CDR3 nucleotides are TGTGCCAGTAAAGCGGGGGCGAACACCGGGGAGCTGTTTTTT. It encodes CASKAGANTGELFF. The J gene is TRBJ2-2, the V gene TRBV28; 8 bases are a match to TRBD2. The CDR3 is made up of 14 amino acids. Germline V gene lookup returns CDR1 MDHEN and CDR2 SYDVKM. The ends lost 9 bases at V and 0 bases at J; junction bases unmatched: 3. The complete variable domain, with remaining parts taken from reference TRBV28 and TRBJ2-2, reads DVKVTQSSRYLVKRTGEKVFLECVQDMDHENMFWYRQDPGLGLRLIYFSYDVKMKEKGDIPEGYSVSREKKERFSLILESASTNQTSMYLCASKAGANTGELFFGEGSRLTVL.

The chain has TRBV27 and TRBJ2-5, with D hard to call. In germline, CDR1 is MNHEY, CDR2 SMNVEV (reference sequence). V was pared by 5 bases and J by 2 bases, with 12 bases between. The CDR3 is made up of 14 amino acids. The CDR3 bases are TGTGCCAGCAGTCCTTGGGCAGCTCAAGAGACCCAGTACTTC. It is translated as CASSPWAAQETQYF.

V usage is TRBV7-9 and J usage is TRBJ2-1; the match to TRBD2 covers 10 bases. With V trimmed by 7 bases and J by 3 bases, 3 bases remained unmatched. Germline CDR1 reads SEHNR; CDR2 reads FQNEAQ (reference sequence). This CDR3 is 14 amino acids long. The CDR3 loop is CASTLAGVYNEQFF. The DNA of the CDR3 is TGTGCCAGCACCCTAGCGGGAGTCTACAATGAGCAGTTCTTC.

This clone was recorded a few times. V is TRBV6-5 and J is TRBJ2-2, with D tentatively TRBD1 or TRBD2 (5 bases each). V was cut by 3 bases and J by 7 bases, with 6 bases left in between. The CDR3 totals 12 residues. Germline CDR1 reads MNHEY; CDR2 reads SVGAGI. The DNA of the CDR3 is TGTGCCAGCAGTTATGGGGGCGGGGAGCTGTTTTTT. Amino acid sequence: CASSYGGGELFF.

This rearrangement joins TRBV19 to TRBJ2-3, with D possibly called TRBD1 or TRBD2 (5 bases each). Trimming shortened V by 8 bases and J by 4 bases, and 13 bases separated the two germline ends. The CDR3 has 13 amino acids. The V gene's germline CDR1 is LNHDA and CDR2 SQIVND (reference sequence). The DNA of the CDR3 is TGTGCCAGTGGGGGACGACGAGCAGATACGCAGTATTTT. Its translation is CASGGRRADTQYF.

The gene calls are TRBV18 and TRBJ1-4; 7 positions match TRBD1. The CDR3 totals 15 residues. Losses at the gene ends were 4 bases for V and 6 bases for J; bases not matched to a gene: 8. From germline, CDR1 is KGHSH and CDR2 LQKENI. The CDR3 nucleotides are TGTGCCAGCTCACTTCCCAGGGGGACGGATGAAAAACTGTTTTTT. Protein sequence: CASSLPRGTDEKLFF. Full variable domain (outside the CDR3, taken from reference TRBV18 and TRBJ1-4): NAGVMQNPRHLVRRRGQEARLRCSPMKGHSHVYWYRQLPEEGLKFMVYLQKENIIDESGMPKERFSAEFPKEGPSILRIQQVVRGDSAAYFCASSLPRGTDEKLFFGSGTQLSVL.

The V gene is TRBV18, the J gene TRBJ2-5; 8 bases are shared with TRBD2. Germline V gives CDR1 KGHSH, CDR2 LQKENI. The trim removed 3 bases at V and 1 base at J, leaving 22 bases unmatched. This CDR3 has 21 amino acids. The CDR3 protein is CASSPHGASGSPVRSQETQYF. The CDR3 DNA reads as TGTGCCAGCTCACCCCATGGGGCTAGCGGGTCGCCCGTAAGATCCCAAGAGACCCAGTACTTC.

The rearrangement joins TRBV5-1 to TRBJ2-5; D gene unclear. With 4 bases removed from V and 5 bases from J, the gap between germline ends came to 15 bases. Germline V gives CDR1 SGHRS, CDR2 YFSETQ. The CDR3 is 14 residues long. The CDR3 loop is CASSVEGNGETQYF. CDR3 nucleotides: TGCGCCAGCAGCGTCGAAGGTAACGGGGAGACCCAGTACTTC.

V is TRBV19 and J is TRBJ1-3; D ambiguous. The CDR3 length is 15 residues. The germline V gene encodes CDR1 LNHDA and CDR2 SQIVND (reference sequence). V lost 7 bases to trimming and J lost 4 bases, with 17 bases between them. CDR3 protein: CASTPIGVPGNTIYF. The CDR3 DNA follows: TGTGCCAGTACCCCCATAGGAGTTCCGGGAAACACCATATATTTT. The full variable domain, its missing parts supplied by reference TRBV19 and TRBJ1-3, is DGGITQSPKYLFRKEGQNVTLSCEQNLNHDAMYWYRQDPGQGLRLIYYSQIVNDFQKGDIAEGYSVSREKKESFPLTVTSAQKNPTAFYLCASTPIGVPGNTIYFGEGSWLTVV.

This chain connects TRBV7-2 to TRBJ1-1; 12 bases align to TRBD1. J was trimmed by 6 bases and V by 5 bases; bases with no gene match: 7. This CDR3 comprises 15 residues. Germline V gene lookup returns CDR1 SGHTA and CDR2 FQGNSA. CDR3 region: CASSLQGQGASEAFF. In DNA form, the CDR3 reads TGTGCCAGCAGCCTCCAGGGACAGGGGGCCTCTGAAGCTTTCTTT.

The V gene is TRBV4-2, the J gene TRBJ2-1; 9 nucleotides match TRBD2. CDR1 LGHNA and CDR2 YNFKEQ come from the germline V gene. V lost 0 bases, J lost 0 bases, and 3 bases stayed unmatched. CDR3 length: 17 residues. CDR3 nucleotide sequence: TGTGCCAGCAGCCAAGAACTAGCGGGCAGCTCCTACAATGAGCAGTTCTTC. Protein product: CASSQELAGSSYNEQFF.

This clone was seen a few times. The chain is built from TRBV30 and TRBJ1-1; D possibly corresponds to TRBD1 (5 bases). In germline, CDR1 is GTSNPN, CDR2 SVGIG (reference sequence). Trimming removed 3 bases from V and 4 bases from J, with 15 bases in between. The CDR3 is 14 amino acids. The CDR3 loop reads CAWRGPAGSTEAFF. CDR3 bases: TGTGCCTGGAGGGGGCCGGCGGGAAGCACTGAAGCTTTCTTT.

This clone has a handful of counts. This rearrangement joins TRBV30 to TRBJ1-4; weak D call: TRBD1 (6 bases). Germline V lookup: CDR1 GTSNPN, CDR2 SVGIG (reference sequence). Trimming shortened V by 2 bases and J by 8 bases, and 15 bases separated the two germline ends. CDR3 length: 14 residues. The chain's CDR3 is CAWSLPGTTEKLFF. The CDR3 DNA sequence: TGTGCCTGGAGTTTACCAGGGACAACGGAAAAACTGTTTTTT.

The J gene is TRBJ2-7, the V gene TRBV18, with TRBD1 as a possible D gene (6 bases). The CDR3 sequence is 16 residues long. V was shortened by 2 bases and J by 6 bases, with 20 bases between the two germline ends. Per the germline V gene, CDR1 is KGHSH and CDR2 is LQKENI. The CDR3 loop is CASSPIVGTGSGEQYF. The CDR3 nucleotides are TGTGCCAGCTCACCAATAGTGGGCACAGGGTCGGGCGAGCAGTACTTC.

The chain carries TRBV5-4 and TRBJ1-1; D remains ambiguous. The CDR3 has 13 residues. Per germline, CDR1 SGHNT and CDR2 YYREEE (reference sequence). V lost 0 bases, J lost 7 bases, and 10 bases lay in between. The CDR3 coding sequence is TGTGCCAGCAGCTTGGAGGCAGGTATTGAAGCTTTCTTT. This gives the protein CASSLEAGIEAFF. Supplemented by reference TRBV5-4 and TRBJ1-1, the full variable domain reads ETGVTQSPTHLIKTRGQQVTLRCSSQSGHNTVSWYQQALGQGPQFIFQYYREEENGRGNFPPRFSGLQFPNYSSELNVNALELDDSALYLCASSLEAGIEAFFGQGTRLTVV.